A single T cell receptor (beta chain) is shown here with its context. Antigen: not known. TCRdb keeps only in-frame clones here, not all; method: immunoSEQ multiplex PCR. The sample lists a few hundred thousand clones; about nine tenths were seen once. This sample is drawn from a study of cytomegalovirus exposure and HLA in healthy donors. CDR3 length: 15 amino acids. From germline, CDR1 is SGDLS and CDR2 YYNGEE. V lost 8 bases and J 1 base, leaving 18 bases between the germline ends. Study-level points and caveats: Researchers reported that a few CMV-associated chains were confirmed in vitro as CMV antigen-specific.

This receptor was obtained from a woman aged 18 to 35 in good health and CMV-seronegative. The chain employs TRBV9 and TRBJ1-1, with D perhaps TRBD1 (6 bases). The sample was PBMCs. CDR3 in DNA: TGTGCCAGTTCCGGGACACCCTCCGGGAACACTGAAGCTTTCTTT. It encodes CASSGTPSGNTEAFF.